This TCR beta chain was obtained from a study of identical twins. Findings of the study overall: The models systematically underestimated how much out-of-frame TCR alpha was shared in monozygotic twins. Zero-insertion analyses could be partly confounded by invariant MAIT and iNKT cells.

The V end lost 1 base, the J end lost 5 bases, and 12 bases lay between the germline ends. Per germline, CDR1 LGHNA and CDR2 YSLEER. CDR3 length equals 15 residues. Healthy Caucasian individuals made up all the donors. A universal primer site arose from template switching, and cDNA bore unique molecular identifiers. TCRdb itself ran the 5' RACE reads through MiXCR, one entry per CDR3 protein. This table holds 420,000 or so distinct CDR3 sequences, about 18% found once. A note on this clonotype: The target antigen is unknown.

Sequencing was performed on naive T cells sorted from blood. This TCR was sampled from a man aged 45-65 years in good health. The V call is TRBV4-3, the J call TRBJ1-5; tentatively, D is TRBD1 (6 bases). The CDR3 DNA reads TGCGCCAGCAGCCAAGGCCGGTACAGGGATCAGCCCCAGCATTTT. Amino acid sequence: CASSQGRYRDQPQHF.